The TCR beta chain under discussion was sequenced for a study of blood T cell repertoires in COVID-19. About the research overall: Sites across the United States, Italy and Spain contributed samples from acute and convalescent COVID-19. The cDNA or gDNA used as material had been derived from T cells, B-cell-depleted T cells, or PBMCs.

The V gene's germline CDR1 is LGHDT and CDR2 YNNKEL (reference sequence). V lost 2 bases to trimming and J lost 6 bases, with 11 bases between them. The CDR3 loop spans 13 amino acids. Authors' data handling: Cell counts per sample came from amplifying reference gene primers. Here immunoSEQ multiplex PCR was the method, and the copy in TCRdb shows in-frame clones only, minus some. V and J calls and clone size are given by that table; D and trimming were obtained from the DNA. Of roughly 150,000 clones in the sample, approximately 89% are singletons; the top ten hold roughly 30%. This clonotype was obtained from a human donor in a cohort sampled during active COVID-19. Input material: peripheral blood. This chain links TRBV3-1 (or the pseudogene TRBV3-2) with TRBJ2-7; D gene uncertain. The CDR3 protein is CASSQREVAEQYF. The CDR3 region has the DNA TGTGCCAGCAGCCAACGAGAGGTGGCCGAGCAGTACTTC.